This T cell receptor (beta chain) was sequenced in a study of human T cells and chemical hapten exposure. Study results and limitations: While controls formed fewer of them, expanded TCRs formed significantly more large CDR3 similarity clusters. Donor immune responses may differ from healthy people's, since all donors had alopecia.

Time point described: pre-sensitization, week 0. Stated treatment: therapeutic diphenylcyclopropenone sensitization with weekly scalp DPC. Donors were 18 to 70-year-old alopecia patients suitable for DPC. TCRdb recomputed calls from the RACE reads with MiXCR, one row per CDR3 protein. The sample lists 240,000 or so distinct CDR3 sequences, about 8.6% occurring once. In its sample, this clonotype was seen many times. Its specificity is unknown. This clonotype was sampled from a woman in her forties with alopecia areata. Some clones in this sample may be carry-over from other donors' samples. The sample was whole blood, taken in connection with sensitization to the hapten diphenylcyclopropenone (DPC).

The CDR3: CASSQEHGTEAFF. The CDR3 nucleotides are TGCGCCAGCAGCCAAGAGCACGGGACTGAAGCTTTCTTT. The chain combines TRBV4-3 with TRBJ1-1; D gene uncertain. The CDR3 spans 13 residues. Germline-derived CDR1 and CDR2 are LGHNA and YSLEER. The germline V and J ends were trimmed by 0 bases and 5 bases, with 7 bases remaining between them.